Listed below are T cell receptor beta chains from one sample, sequenced in a study of tumor-infiltrating lymphocytes in localized non-small cell lung cancer. The data were produced by immunoSEQ multiplex PCR, yet TCRdb's version contains in-frame clones alone and is incomplete. The sample has more than 7,000 clones, roughly two thirds seen once. The source material was uninvolved lung tissue not adjacent to the tumor. All receptors come from a human donor with non-small cell lung cancer. Each CDR3 is given with its conserved first and last residue. Fields, in order: J gene, clone size, D gene, V gene, CDR3 length, CDR3 protein, CDR3 DNA. The D gene is left open where the match is weak. Rows give clone size only sometimes, using once, few, many, or a class for an expanded clone.

j_gene: TRBJ1-3; abundance: .; d_gene: .; v_gene: TRBV28; len: 14; CDR3aa: CASRGVSFGNTIYF; CDR3nt: TGTGCCAGCAGAGGGGTTTCCTTTGGAAACACCATATATTTT
j_gene: TRBJ2-5; abundance: large; d_gene: TRBD2; v_gene: TRBV14; len: 16; CDR3aa: CASSHWTSGREETQYF; CDR3nt: TGTGCCAGCAGCCATTGGACTAGCGGGAGGGAAGAGACCCAGTACTTC
j_gene: TRBJ2-1; abundance: .; d_gene: .; v_gene: TRBV5-6; len: 13; CDR3aa: CASSHRTPNEQFF; CDR3nt: TGTGCCAGCAGCCATAGGACACCCAATGAGCAGTTCTTC
j_gene: TRBJ2-7; abundance: .; d_gene: TRBD2; v_gene: TRBV4-1; len: 18; CDR3aa: CASSQGVGGGRARDEQYF; CDR3nt: TGCGCCAGCAGCCAAGGGGTCGGCGGCGGGAGGGCCCGAGACGAGCAGTACTTC
j_gene: TRBJ2-3; abundance: once; d_gene: .; v_gene: TRBV28; len: 15; CDR3aa: CASSSNPTKTDTQYF; CDR3nt: TGTGCCAGCAGTTCCAATCCGACAAAGACAGATACGCAGTATTTT
j_gene: TRBJ2-7; abundance: .; d_gene: .; v_gene: TRBV27; len: 13; CDR3aa: CASGTTGPYEQYF; CDR3nt: TGTGCCAGCGGAACAACAGGGCCGTACGAGCAGTACTTC
j_gene: TRBJ2-7; abundance: .; d_gene: .; v_gene: TRBV7-2; len: 12; CDR3aa: CASSLYAGEQYF; CDR3nt: TGTGCCAGCAGCTTATACGCTGGGGAGCAGTACTTC
j_gene: TRBJ2-5; abundance: .; d_gene: .; v_gene: TRBV7-8; len: 14; CDR3aa: CAISSRGGEETQYF; CDR3nt: TGTGCCATCTCTTCTCGGGGCGGGGAAGAGACCCAGTACTTC
j_gene: TRBJ1-2; abundance: .; d_gene: .; v_gene: TRBV11-2; len: 14; CDR3aa: CASSLAVRAAGYTF; CDR3nt: TGTGCCAGCAGCTTAGCAGTAAGGGCTGCAGGCTACACCTTC
j_gene: TRBJ1-2; abundance: .; d_gene: .; v_gene: TRBV27; len: 13; CDR3aa: CASSLRGVNGYTF; CDR3nt: TGTGCCAGCAGTTTACGAGGGGTGAATGGCTACACCTTC
j_gene: TRBJ1-5; abundance: once; d_gene: TRBD1; v_gene: TRBV19; len: 18; CDR3aa: CASSRSFGGQGRNQPQHF; CDR3nt: TGTGCCAGTAGTAGGTCTTTTGGTGGACAGGGAAGAAATCAGCCCCAGCATTTT
j_gene: TRBJ1-1; abundance: .; d_gene: .; v_gene: TRBV28; len: 13; CDR3aa: CASSFLVATEAFF; CDR3nt: TGTGCCAGCAGTTTCCTCGTTGCGACTGAAGCTTTCTTT
j_gene: TRBJ2-1; abundance: .; d_gene: .; v_gene: TRBV29-1; len: 10; CDR3aa: CSVPGSEQFF; CDR3nt: TGCAGCGTTCCTGGCAGTGAGCAGTTCTTC
j_gene: TRBJ1-3; abundance: once; d_gene: .; v_gene: TRBV19; len: 16; CDR3aa: CASSIAGHSSGNTIYF; CDR3nt: TGTGCCAGTAGTATAGCGGGTCATAGCTCTGGAAACACCATATATTTT
j_gene: TRBJ2-1; abundance: .; d_gene: .; v_gene: TRBV28; len: 12; CDR3aa: CASSPYKAEQFF; CDR3nt: TGTGCCAGCAGTCCCTATAAGGCTGAGCAGTTCTTC
j_gene: TRBJ2-7; abundance: .; d_gene: .; v_gene: TRBV4-3; len: 13; CDR3aa: CASSQEKEYEQYF; CDR3nt: TGCGCCAGCAGCCAAGAGAAGGAGTACGAGCAGTACTTC
j_gene: TRBJ2-4; abundance: few; d_gene: TRBD1; v_gene: TRBV9; len: 16; CDR3aa: CASSVDRGGAKNIQYF; CDR3nt: TGTGCCAGCAGCGTTGACAGGGGTGGTGCCAAAAACATTCAGTACTTC
j_gene: TRBJ2-1; abundance: few; d_gene: .; v_gene: TRBV5-1; len: 16; CDR3aa: CASSYTTDLSYNEQFF; CDR3nt: TGCGCCAGCAGCTATACCACAGACCTCTCCTACAATGAGCAGTTCTTC
j_gene: TRBJ2-1; abundance: medium-sized; d_gene: TRBD2; v_gene: TRBV19; len: 15; CDR3aa: CASSRTSGAYNEQFF; CDR3nt: TGTGCCAGTAGCAGGACTAGCGGAGCTTACAATGAGCAGTTCTTC
j_gene: TRBJ2-1; abundance: .; d_gene: .; v_gene: TRBV7-7; len: 13; CDR3aa: CASSPDAGGEQFF; CDR3nt: TGTGCTAGCAGTCCGGACGCCGGCGGAGAGCAGTTCTTC
j_gene: TRBJ1-1; abundance: .; d_gene: TRBD1; v_gene: TRBV6-5; len: 14; CDR3aa: CASWNRGTNTEAFF; CDR3nt: TGTGCCAGCTGGAACAGGGGGACGAACACTGAAGCTTTCTTT
j_gene: TRBJ1-1; abundance: few; d_gene: TRBD1; v_gene: TRBV5-1; len: 15; CDR3aa: CASSLGHQGGTEAFF; CDR3nt: TGCGCCAGCAGCTTGGGTCATCAGGGGGGGACTGAAGCTTTCTTT
j_gene: TRBJ2-7; abundance: few; d_gene: .; v_gene: TRBV28; len: 13; CDR3aa: CASSLGLGPEQYF; CDR3nt: TGTGCCAGCAGTTTAGGGCTAGGGCCCGAGCAGTACTTC
j_gene: TRBJ2-7; abundance: .; d_gene: .; v_gene: TRBV27; len: 14; CDR3aa: CASSLREHSYEQYF; CDR3nt: TGTGCCAGCAGTTTGCGGGAACACTCCTACGAGCAGTACTTC
j_gene: TRBJ1-1; abundance: once; d_gene: .; v_gene: TRBV11-3; len: 16; CDR3aa: CASSLGSVRLNTEAFF; CDR3nt: TGTGCCAGCAGCTTAGGCTCAGTCAGATTGAACACTGAAGCTTTCTTT
j_gene: TRBJ2-7; abundance: .; d_gene: .; v_gene: TRBV28; len: 13; CDR3aa: CASYPTGAYEQYF; CDR3nt: TGTGCCAGTTACCCGACGGGTGCCTACGAGCAGTACTTC
j_gene: TRBJ2-5; abundance: .; d_gene: .; v_gene: TRBV11-3; len: 13; CDR3aa: CASRPSLPQTQYF; CDR3nt: TGTGCCAGCAGGCCCTCACTGCCCCAGACCCAGTACTTC
j_gene: TRBJ2-1; abundance: .; d_gene: TRBD1; v_gene: TRBV4-3; len: 16; CDR3aa: CASSQDWGQGANEQFF; CDR3nt: TGCGCCAGCAGCCAAGATTGGGGACAGGGGGCTAATGAGCAGTTCTTC
j_gene: TRBJ2-3; abundance: .; d_gene: TRBD1; v_gene: TRBV19; len: 16; CDR3aa: CASSPGDRGYADTQYF; CDR3nt: TGTGCCAGTAGTCCTGGGGACAGGGGGTACGCAGATACGCAGTATTTT
j_gene: TRBJ2-3; abundance: few; d_gene: .; v_gene: TRBV11-1; len: 13; CDR3aa: CASSWDSRDTQYF; CDR3nt: TGTGCCAGCAGCTGGGACTCAAGAGATACGCAGTATTTT
j_gene: TRBJ2-3; abundance: .; d_gene: TRBD2; v_gene: TRBV7-8; len: 16; CDR3aa: CASSLASGGRADTQYF; CDR3nt: TGTGCCAGCAGCTTGGCTAGCGGGGGGAGGGCAGATACGCAGTATTTT